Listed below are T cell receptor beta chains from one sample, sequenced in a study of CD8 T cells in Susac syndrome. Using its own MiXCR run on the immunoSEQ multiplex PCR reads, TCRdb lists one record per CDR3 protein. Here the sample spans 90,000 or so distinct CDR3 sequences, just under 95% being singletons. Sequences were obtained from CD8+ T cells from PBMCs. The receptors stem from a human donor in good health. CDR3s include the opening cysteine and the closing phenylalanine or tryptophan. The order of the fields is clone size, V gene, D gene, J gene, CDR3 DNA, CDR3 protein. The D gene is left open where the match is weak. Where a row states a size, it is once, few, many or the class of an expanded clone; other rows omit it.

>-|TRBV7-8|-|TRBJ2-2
TGTGCCAGCTTGGGTCGGGAGCTGTTTTTT
CASLGRELFF
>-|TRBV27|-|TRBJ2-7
TGTGCCAGCACCCCCTGGGGGGACTTTCGCGAGCAGTACTTC
CASTPWGDFREQYF
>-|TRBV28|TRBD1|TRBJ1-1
TGTGCCAGCAGTTCGCAACAGGGGGTGGACACTGAAGCTTTCTTT
CASSSQQGVDTEAFF
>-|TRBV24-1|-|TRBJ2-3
TGTGCCACCTCTCAATCAGTTATCCCAGATACGCAGTATTTT
CATSQSVIPDTQYF
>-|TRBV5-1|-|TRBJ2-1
TGCGCCAGCAGCTGGCCGGTTCATCAGAGCTCCTACAATGAGCAGTTCTTC
CASSWPVHQSSYNEQFF
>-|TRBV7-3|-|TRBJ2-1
TGTGCCAGCAGCTCGCGGGTCACAACCCTCCTGCCTAATGAGCAGTTCTTC
CASSSRVTTLLPNEQFF
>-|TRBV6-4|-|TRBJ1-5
TGTGCCAGCAGTGAAAATGGGAATCAGCCCCAGCATTTT
CASSENGNQPQHF
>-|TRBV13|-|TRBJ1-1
TGTGCCAGCAGCTTAGCGAGCACTGAAGCTTTCTTT
CASSLASTEAFF
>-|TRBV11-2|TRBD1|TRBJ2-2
TGTGCCAGCATCAAACCCAAAGGGGACAGGGGGCGCTTAGCGGGGGAGCTGTTTTTT
CASIKPKGDRGRLAGELFF
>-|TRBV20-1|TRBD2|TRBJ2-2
TGCAGTGCTAGAACGGGGGGGGCGTACACCGGGGAGCTGTTTTTT
CSARTGGAYTGELFF
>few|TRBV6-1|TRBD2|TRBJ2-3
TGTGCCAGCAGTGAATTGGCGGGGGGCCCAGATACGCAGTATTTT
CASSELAGGPDTQYF
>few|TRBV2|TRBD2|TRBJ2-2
TGTGCCAGCAATGGGGGGGAATACACCGGGGAGCTGTTTTTT
CASNGGEYTGELFF
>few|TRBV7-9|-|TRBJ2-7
TGTGCCAGCAGCTTGTCAAACGAGCAGTACTTC
CASSLSNEQYF
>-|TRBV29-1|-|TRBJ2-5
TGCAGCGTTTGGGTTCCCATACTGGAGACCCAGTACTTC
CSVWVPILETQYF
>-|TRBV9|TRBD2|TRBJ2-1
TGTGCCAGCAGCGTGAGCGGGGTCTCCTACAATGAGCAGTTCTTC
CASSVSGVSYNEQFF
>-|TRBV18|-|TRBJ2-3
TGTGCCAGCTCACCGGGGGAGAATACGCAGTATTTT
CASSPGENTQYF
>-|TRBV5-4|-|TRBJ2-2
TGTGCCAGCAGCTTGGTTGGGGTGAACACCGGGGAGCTGTTTTTT
CASSLVGVNTGELFF
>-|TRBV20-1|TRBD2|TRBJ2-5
TGCAGTGCTAGTAAGGTAGCGGGGGGACAAGAGACCCAGTACTTC
CSASKVAGGQETQYF
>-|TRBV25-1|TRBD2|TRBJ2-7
TGTGCCACCTCGACTATAGCGGGGGCCGGCTACGAGCAGTACTTC
CATSTIAGAGYEQYF
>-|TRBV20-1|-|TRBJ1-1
TGCAGTGCTAGAGCCGGGGGGTTGGTGGGATCGTCTTTCTTT
CSARAGGLVGSSFF
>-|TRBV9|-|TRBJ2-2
TGTGCCAGCAGCCAAGGAACGGCCGGGGAGCTGTTTTTT
CASSQGTAGELFF
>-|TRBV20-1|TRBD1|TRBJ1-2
TGCAGTGCCCTTTACCAGGGGGATAACTATGGCTACACCTTC
CSALYQGDNYGYTF
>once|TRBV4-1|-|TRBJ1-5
TGCGCCAGCAGCCAAGGGAGGGGGGACACCAATCAGCCCCAGCATTTT
CASSQGRGDTNQPQHF
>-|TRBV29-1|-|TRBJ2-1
TGCAGCGTTGAAGGCCTTTCGGGGGCGAATGAGCAGTTCTTC
CSVEGLSGANEQFF
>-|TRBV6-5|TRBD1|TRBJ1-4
TGTGCCAGCAGTTCACAGGGGGGTGACGAAAAACTGTTTTTT
CASSSQGGDEKLFF
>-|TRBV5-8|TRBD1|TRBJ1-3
TGTGCCAGCAGCTCCGACAGGACAGGGCCAAACCTTTCTGGAAACACCATATATTTT
CASSSDRTGPNLSGNTIYF
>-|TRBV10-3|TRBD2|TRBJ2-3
TGTGCCATCAGTGAGTCGGTAGCGGGGGTCACAGATACGCAGTATTTT
CAISESVAGVTDTQYF
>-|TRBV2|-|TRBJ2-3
TGTGCCAGCAGTGAATCGACCGCCCGGGGGCCAGATACGCAGTATTTT
CASSESTARGPDTQYF
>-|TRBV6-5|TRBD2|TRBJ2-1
TGTGCCAGCGGGGTAGCGGGGGCCTACAATGAGCAGTTCTTC
CASGVAGAYNEQFF
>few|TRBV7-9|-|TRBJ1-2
TGTGCCAGCAGCTTTAGGGGTAACTATGGCTACACCTTC
CASSFRGNYGYTF
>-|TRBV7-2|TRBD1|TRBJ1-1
TGTGCCAGCAGCGGTAACAGGGGGACGAACACTGAAGCTTTCTTT
CASSGNRGTNTEAFF
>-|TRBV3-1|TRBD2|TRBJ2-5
TGTGCCAGCAGCCAAGGACTAGCAGAGACCCAGTACTTC
CASSQGLAETQYF
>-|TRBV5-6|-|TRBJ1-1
TGTGCCAGCAGCTACGGGGGAAGTGACGCTGAAGCTTTCTTT
CASSYGGSDAEAFF
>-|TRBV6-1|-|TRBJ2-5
TGTGCTTCGGGGACCCAGTACTTC
CASGTQYF
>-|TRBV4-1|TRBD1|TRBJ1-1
TGCGCCAGCAGACACGGGACAGGGAACACTGAAGCTTTCTTT
CASRHGTGNTEAFF
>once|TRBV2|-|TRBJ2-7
TGTGCCAGCAGCCGGTCTGCCGAGCAGTACTTC
CASSRSAEQYF
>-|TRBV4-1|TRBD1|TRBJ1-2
TGCGCCAGCAGCCAAGATGGGGGACAGGGGTATGGCTACACCTTC
CASSQDGGQGYGYTF
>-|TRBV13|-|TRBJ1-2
TGTGCCAGCAGCTTAAAGGATCGGCAGGGAACGGGGGGCTACACCTTC
CASSLKDRQGTGGYTF
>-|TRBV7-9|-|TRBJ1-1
TGTGCCAGCAGCTTAGTTCACCTTGGGAACACTGAAGCTTTCTTT
CASSLVHLGNTEAFF
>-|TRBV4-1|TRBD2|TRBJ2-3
TGCGCCAGCAGCCCCACCGGTCTAGCGGGGAATGCAGATACGCAGTATTTT
CASSPTGLAGNADTQYF
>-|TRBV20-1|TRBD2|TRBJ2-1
TGCAGTGCTAGAGAAGGGACTAGCAATGAGCAGTTCTTC
CSAREGTSNEQFF
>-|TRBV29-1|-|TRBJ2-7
TGCAGCGTTGAGGAGGGGAGCCCCTACGAGCAGTACTTC
CSVEEGSPYEQYF
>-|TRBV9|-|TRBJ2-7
TGTGCCAGCAGCTCCGGATTCTCCTACGAGCAGTACTTC
CASSSGFSYEQYF
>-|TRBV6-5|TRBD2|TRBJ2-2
TGTGCCAGCAGTTACACATTAGCGGGGGGGCGCACCGGGGAGCTGTTTTTT
CASSYTLAGGRTGELFF
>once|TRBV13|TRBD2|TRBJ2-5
TGTGCCAGCAGCTTAGGCCTGACTAGCGGGGAGCAAGAGACCCAGTACTTC
CASSLGLTSGEQETQYF
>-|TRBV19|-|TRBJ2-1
TGTGCCAGTAGTATAGCCAGTAGGCAGTTCTTC
CASSIASRQFF
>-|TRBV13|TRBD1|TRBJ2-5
TGTGCCAGCAGCCCACCACCGACAGGGACCGGGGTGGAGACCCAGTACTTC
CASSPPPTGTGVETQYF
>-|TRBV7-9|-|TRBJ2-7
TGTGCCAGCAGCCCCCTGGGGGGGCCCTACGAGCAGTACTTC
CASSPLGGPYEQYF
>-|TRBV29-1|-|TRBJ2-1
TGCAGCGTTGAAGCCCCTTCGGGGCGGCCGAGCTCCTACAATGAGCAGTTCTTC
CSVEAPSGRPSSYNEQFF
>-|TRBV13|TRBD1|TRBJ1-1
TGTGCCAGCAGCACCGGGACAGGGGGCCCAGGAGCTTTCTTT
CASSTGTGGPGAFF